One sample yielded the 27 T cell receptor beta chains listed below, sequenced in a study of control samples from healthy donors and cancer patients. Only in-frame clones appear in the TCRdb table, and some are missing; sequencing was by immunoSEQ multiplex PCR. In the table there are tens of thousands of clones, around 83% of which are singletons. Sequencing was carried out using blood. The receptor set was obtained from a woman aged 45-65 years in good health.

Regarding this clone: An end of the junction differs from the germline gene, which may be a read error. The chain combines TRBV28 with TRBJ2-3; the D gene is possibly TRBD2 (5 bases). The CDR3 runs to 14 residues. Germline values: CDR1 MDHEN, CDR2 SYDVKM. The CDR3 nucleotides are TGTGCCAGTGTTGAGGGAGATGCCACATATACGCAGTATTTT. Its translation is CASVEGDATYTQYF. Complete variable domain (other parts from reference TRBV28 and TRBJ2-3): DVKVTQSSRYLVKRTGEKVFLECVQDMDHENMFWYRQDPGLGLRLIYFSYDVKMKEKGDIPEGYSVSREKKERFSLILESASTNQTSMYLCASVEGDATYTQYFGPGTRLTVL.

This chain links TRBV6-4 with TRBJ2-3; a weak D match, TRBD2 (6 bases). Germline V gives CDR1 MRHNA, CDR2 SNTAGT. V was clipped by 5 bases and J by 0 bases, with 6 bases between them. This CDR3 has 13 amino acids. The CDR3: CASSSGSTDTQYF. The CDR3 DNA reads as TGTGCCAGCAGTAGCGGGAGCACAGATACGCAGTATTTT.

The V and J genes are TRBV6-5 and TRBJ2-2, with D perhaps TRBD1 (6 bases). Germline V gene data show CDR1 as MNHEY and CDR2 as SVGAGI. V lost 5 bases to trimming and J lost 6 bases, with 10 bases between them. There are 13 residues in the CDR3. The CDR3 DNA reads TGTGCCAGCAGTAACAGGGTTCCCGGGGAGCTGTTTTTT. Its translation is CASSNRVPGELFF.

The J gene is TRBJ2-2, the V gene TRBV19; a weak D match, TRBD2 (5 bases). V shed 7 bases and J shed 2 bases, with 17 bases lying between them. The CDR3 has 16 amino acids. Germline values: CDR1 LNHDA, CDR2 SQIVND (reference sequence). CDR3 residues: CASKAGLIVNTGELFF. The CDR3 DNA reads as TGTGCCAGTAAGGCGGGCCTAATAGTTAACACCGGGGAGCTGTTTTTT.

This clone showed up just a few times. The chain employs TRBV6-5 and TRBJ2-7; D not certain. This CDR3 has 10 residues. The germline CDR1 and CDR2 sequences are MNHEY and SVGAGI. V was clipped by 7 bases and J by 7 bases, with 8 bases between them. The DNA of the CDR3 is TGTGCCAGCATAGGCAGAGAGCAGTACTTC. This encodes CASIGREQYF.

V and J are TRBV9 and TRBJ1-1; 8 nucleotides agree with TRBD1. Germline values: CDR1 SGDLS, CDR2 YYNGEE. There are 15 residues in the CDR3. Trimming cost V 0 bases and J 4 bases; bases outside gene matches: 5. CDR3 protein: CASSVGVGTGTEAFF. In DNA, the CDR3 is TGTGCCAGCAGCGTAGGGGTCGGGACAGGCACTGAAGCTTTCTTT.

The chain couples TRBV9 to TRBJ2-7, with D tentatively TRBD1 (5 bases). The CDR3 length is 14 residues. CDR1 and CDR2 (germline): SGDLS, YYNGEE. Trimming took 0 bases from V and 6 from J, leaving 13 bases between them. The CDR3 protein is CASSVEWTQGEQYF. The CDR3, as DNA: TGTGCCAGCAGCGTAGAGTGGACCCAGGGCGAGCAGTACTTC.

The chain is built from TRBV5-6 and TRBJ1-1; 9 bases agree with TRBD1. The germline V gene encodes CDR1 SGHDT and CDR2 YYEEEE. After removal of 3 bases from V and 5 bases from J, the junction contained 5 bases not matched to a gene. CDR3 size: 14 residues. The CDR3 sequence is CASSWGQGVTEAFF. The CDR3 nucleotides read TGTGCCAGCAGCTGGGGACAGGGAGTTACTGAAGCTTTCTTT. The entire variable domain, with the rest obtained from reference TRBV5-6 and TRBJ1-1, is as follows: DAGVTQSPTHLIKTRGQQVTLRCSPKSGHDTVSWYQQALGQGPQFIFQYYEEEERQRGNFPDRFSGHQFPNYSSELNVNALLLGDSALYLCASSWGQGVTEAFFGQGTRLTVV.

This chain links TRBV2 with TRBJ1-4; 11 bases align to TRBD1. The ends lost 6 bases at V and 4 bases at J; junction bases unmatched: 4. The germline V gene encodes CDR1 SNHLY and CDR2 FYNNEI. This CDR3 spans 15 amino acids. The CDR3 coding sequence is TGTGCCAGCAGGGACAGGGGGCTCGGTAATGAAAAACTGTTTTTT. Translating it yields CASRDRGLGNEKLFF. The whole variable domain, filled in from reference TRBV2 and TRBJ1-4, reads EPEVTQTPSHQVTQMGQEVILRCVPISNHLYFYWYRQILGQKVEFLVSFYNNEISEKSEIFDDQFSVERPDGSNFTLKIRSTKLEDSAMYFCASRDRGLGNEKLFFGSGTQLSVL.

The chain combines TRBV5-1 with TRBJ2-2; D gene uncertain. Per germline, CDR1 SGHRS and CDR2 YFSETQ. CDR3 length equals 15 residues. V dropped 7 bases and J dropped 0 bases, with 13 bases sitting between them. This CDR3 is CASAPYGANTGELFF. CDR3 nucleotides: TGCGCCAGCGCCCCCTACGGAGCGAACACCGGGGAGCTGTTTTTT.

The V call is TRBV11-2, the J call TRBJ1-2; D is undetermined. Germline loops: CDR1 SGHAT, CDR2 FQNNGV. This CDR3 is built from 16 residues. Trimming stripped 1 base from V and 3 bases from J, with 15 bases between. CDR3 loop: CASSLGSGVLDYGYTF. The CDR3 coding sequence is TGTGCCAGCAGCTTAGGTTCTGGGGTTTTGGACTATGGCTACACCTTC.

The CDR3 nucleotides read TGCGCCAGCAGCCCGAATCCAGGGACAGGAGGTGAAAAACTGTTTTTT. Translating gives CASSPNPGTGGEKLFF. The chain joins TRBV4-3 to TRBJ1-4; 8 bases fit TRBD1. The CDR3 consists of 16 residues. The germline V gene has CDR1 LGHNA and CDR2 YSLEER. The ends lost 4 bases at V and 7 bases at J; junction bases unmatched: 11.

V and J are TRBV3-1 (or the pseudogene TRBV3-2) and TRBJ2-7; D is uncertain. The V end lost 4 bases, the J end lost 3 bases, and 13 bases lay between the germline ends. The CDR3 runs to 14 residues. Germline V lookup: CDR1 LGHDT, CDR2 YNNKEL (reference sequence). CDR3 DNA: TGTGCCAGCAGCCCCCGCCCGGGTATCTACGAGCAGTACTTC. Translating it yields CASSPRPGIYEQYF.

The CDR3 here is CASRLRQTAVRPQHF. The DNA for the CDR3 is TGTGCCAGCAGACTCAGACAGACTGCCGTTCGTCCCCAGCATTTT. J is TRBJ1-5 and V is TRBV28, with D perhaps TRBD1 (5 bases). This CDR3 region has 15 residues. Germline V gene data show CDR1 as MDHEN and CDR2 as SYDVKM. The germline V and J ends were trimmed by 6 bases and 10 bases, with 22 bases remaining between them.

V usage is TRBV5-1 and J usage is TRBJ2-1; D gene ambiguous. V was clipped by 0 bases and J by 8 bases, with 6 bases between them. Germline V CDR1 and CDR2: SGHRS, YFSETQ. This CDR3 contains 12 residues. CDR3 in amino acids: CASSLVADEQFF. For the CDR3, the DNA is TGCGCCAGCAGCTTGGTCGCGGATGAGCAGTTCTTC.

The chain uses TRBV6-2 or TRBV6-3 and TRBJ2-3, with a weak D call TRBD2 (6 bases). Germline CDR1 is MNHEY and CDR2 is SVGEGT. The CDR3 runs to 14 residues. V was pared by 2 bases and J by 1 base, with 7 bases between. The CDR3 DNA reads TGTGCCAGCAGTTACGGGGAGGGCACAGATACGCAGTATTTT. This translates into CASSYGEGTDTQYF.

About this clone: The same CDR3 also results from other DNA sequences found in this sample. The chain recombines TRBV6-5 with TRBJ1-1; unclear D gene. Trimming left V 0 bases short and J 1 base short, with 12 bases between. Germline V gene lookup returns CDR1 MNHEY and CDR2 SVGAGI. The CDR3 extends over 16 amino acids. The CDR3 here is CASSYSPLKRNTEAFF. CDR3 coding DNA: TGTGCCAGCAGTTACTCACCGTTAAAGAGGAACACTGAAGCTTTCTTT.

V and J are TRBV19 and TRBJ1-2; possible D gene TRBD1, 5 bases. The V and J ends lost 7 bases and 8 bases respectively, with 20 bases between them. Germline V gene data show CDR1 as LNHDA and CDR2 as SQIVND (reference sequence). This CDR3 has 14 residues. CDR3 DNA sequence: TGTGCCAGTAAGCATTTAGGGTCCAGGGACGGCTACACCTTC. Protein product: CASKHLGSRDGYTF. The variable domain in full, with the rest retrieved from reference TRBV19 and TRBJ1-2, is DGGITQSPKYLFRKEGQNVTLSCEQNLNHDAMYWYRQDPGQGLRLIYYSQIVNDFQKGDIAEGYSVSREKKESFPLTVTSAQKNPTAFYLCASKHLGSRDGYTFGSGTRLTVV.

This chain uses TRBV28 with TRBJ1-1; D gene unclear. CDR1 is MDHEN, CDR2 SYDVKM, per germline. The CDR3 sequence is 14 residues long. Trimming took off 5 bases at V and 0 bases at J, with 10 bases between the two ends. The CDR3 spells CASSNLMMNTEAFF. The CDR3 DNA reads TGTGCCAGCAGTAACCTTATGATGAACACTGAAGCTTTCTTT.

This chain uses TRBV10-3 with TRBJ2-5; D assignment may be TRBD1 or TRBD2 (7 bases each). The V gene's germline CDR1 is ENHRY and CDR2 SYGVKD. This CDR3 is 15 amino acids long. Trimming took 3 bases from V and 5 from J, leaving 16 bases between them. CDR3 nucleotide sequence: TGTGCCATCAGTGATAGACAGGGAGGGTTTGAGACCCAGTACTTC. It is translated as CAISDRQGGFETQYF.

This clone has only a few counts. V gene TRBV29-1 combines with J gene TRBJ2-1, with TRBD1 identical over 9 bases. The CDR3 covers 16 residues. Germline CDR1 SQVTM, CDR2 ANQGSEA. Germline trimming cut 7 bases from V and 0 bases from J; bases unmatched to any gene: 10. The chain's CDR3 is CSGRDRAFSSYNEQFF. In DNA form, the CDR3 reads TGCAGCGGCCGGGACAGGGCGTTTAGCTCCTACAATGAGCAGTTCTTC.

The chain couples TRBV29-1 to TRBJ1-1, with unresolved D. Trimming removed 7 bases from V and 10 bases from J, with 16 bases in between. CDR1 and CDR2 (germline): SQVTM, ANQGSEA. The CDR3 is 11 amino acids. The CDR3 DNA sequence: TGCAGCGGTACCAGCCAAAACTCAGCTTTCTTT. Protein sequence: CSGTSQNSAFF.

CDR3 coding DNA: TGTGCCAGTAGTATCGGGACAGGGGGAACCTACGAGCAGTACTTC. Its protein is CASSIGTGGTYEQYF. The rearrangement joins TRBV19 to TRBJ2-7, with 11 bases that match TRBD1. The trim removed 3 bases at V and 2 bases at J, leaving 3 bases unmatched. Germline loops: CDR1 LNHDA, CDR2 SQIVND (reference sequence). The CDR3 spans 15 residues. The full variable domain, with the rest looked up from reference TRBV19 and TRBJ2-7, is DGGITQSPKYLFRKEGQNVTLSCEQNLNHDAMYWYRQDPGQGLRLIYYSQIVNDFQKGDIAEGYSVSREKKESFPLTVTSAQKNPTAFYLCASSIGTGGTYEQYFGPGTRLTVT.

The V and J genes are TRBV27 and TRBJ1-2; D is possibly TRBD1 (5 bases). The CDR3 runs 13 residues. V was shortened by 10 bases and J by 3 bases, with 15 bases between the two germline ends. Looked up from germline, CDR1 is MNHEY and CDR2 is SMNVEV (reference sequence). This chain's CDR3 is CATGGRGYYGYTF. CDR3 sequence (DNA): TGTGCCACCGGCGGTAGGGGATACTATGGCTACACCTTC.

CDR3 amino acids: CASKDDRANTEAFF. In DNA form, the CDR3 reads TGTGCCAGCAAGGATGACAGGGCGAACACTGAAGCTTTCTTT. The chain is built from TRBV6-4 and TRBJ1-1; 7 bases align to TRBD1. Trimming removed 7 bases from V and 1 base from J; junction bases left unmatched: 6. The CDR3 loop spans 14 amino acids. Per the germline V gene, CDR1 is MRHNA and CDR2 is SNTAGT.

This sequence joins TRBV5-6 and TRBJ2-7; no clear D gene. The germline CDR1 and CDR2 sequences are SGHDT and YYEEEE. CDR3 length: 11 residues. Trimming took off 3 bases at V and 0 bases at J, with 1 base between the two ends. The CDR3 loop reads CASSSSYEQYF. CDR3 sequence (DNA): TGTGCCAGCAGCTCCTCCTACGAGCAGTACTTC.

This rearrangement joins TRBV14 to TRBJ1-2; TRBD1 matches 7 bases. This CDR3 contains 15 residues. J gave up 0 bases and V 5 bases, and 6 bases lay outside the gene matches. Germline V gene data show CDR1 as SGHDN and CDR2 as FVKESK. CDR3 sequence: CASSVSGGPNYGYTF. The CDR3 DNA reads TGTGCCAGCAGCGTATCAGGGGGACCTAACTATGGCTACACCTTC.